The rows below give T cell receptor beta chains drawn from one sample of a study of siplizumab effects on memory and regulatory T cells. Clones were read by immunoSEQ multiplex PCR, and TCRdb kept only the in-frame ones, dropping some. This sample has some 100,000 clones; about 94% occur once, and the top ten carry approximately 1.5%. The sample comprised non-Treg CD4+ T cells sorted from blood. The receptors were gathered from a human donor in good health. Both conserved end residues are part of each CDR3. The order of the fields is CDR3 protein, CDR3 DNA, J gene, clone size, D gene, V gene. The D gene is left open where the match is weak. Size is omitted from some rows. Given values are once, few, many or a class for expanded clones.

CDR3 protein: CASSRDRNTEAFF
CDR3 DNA: TGTGCCAGCAGCCGGGACAGAAACACTGAAGCTTTCTTT
J gene: TRBJ1-1
clone size: NA
D gene: TRBD1
V gene: TRBV7-9

CDR3 protein: CSVPLGGGHNEQFF
CDR3 DNA: TGCAGCGTCCCCCTTGGGGGGGGCCACAATGAGCAGTTCTTC
J gene: TRBJ2-1
clone size: NA
D gene: NA
V gene: TRBV29-1

CDR3 protein: CASRNYNEQFF
CDR3 DNA: TGTGCCAGCAGGAATTACAATGAGCAGTTCTTC
J gene: TRBJ2-1
clone size: NA
D gene: NA
V gene: TRBV28

CDR3 protein: CASSSDRGNTEAFF
CDR3 DNA: TGTGCCAGCAGCTCTGACAGGGGGAACACTGAAGCTTTCTTT
J gene: TRBJ1-1
clone size: NA
D gene: TRBD1
V gene: TRBV11-2

CDR3 protein: CASSSGRWKVEQFF
CDR3 DNA: TGTGCCAGCAGCTCAGGGAGGTGGAAGGTTGAGCAGTTCTTC
J gene: TRBJ2-1
clone size: NA
D gene: NA
V gene: TRBV5-6

CDR3 protein: CASINSRVGNQPQHF
CDR3 DNA: TGTGCCAGCATCAACAGCAGGGTTGGCAATCAGCCCCAGCATTTT
J gene: TRBJ1-5
clone size: once
D gene: NA
V gene: TRBV28

CDR3 protein: CASRSPGYKSNYGYTF
CDR3 DNA: TGTGCCAGCAGATCACCCGGGTATAAGTCTAACTATGGCTACACCTTC
J gene: TRBJ1-2
clone size: once
D gene: NA
V gene: TRBV28

CDR3 protein: CAWSVLRGEQFF
CDR3 DNA: TGTGCCTGGAGTGTACTTAGGGGTGAGCAGTTCTTC
J gene: TRBJ2-1
clone size: NA
D gene: NA
V gene: TRBV30

CDR3 protein: CASSPTFPQASEQYF
CDR3 DNA: TGTGCCAGCAGCCCGACATTTCCGCAGGCTTCAGAGCAGTACTTC
J gene: TRBJ2-7
clone size: NA
D gene: NA
V gene: TRBV7-6

CDR3 protein: CSARDRVGPNYGYTF
CDR3 DNA: TGCAGCGCTCGGGACAGGGTGGGCCCTAACTATGGCTACACCTTC
J gene: TRBJ1-2
clone size: NA
D gene: TRBD1
V gene: TRBV29-1

CDR3 protein: CATRAGANTGELFF
CDR3 DNA: TGTGCCACCAGAGCGGGAGCGAACACCGGGGAGCTGTTTTTT
J gene: TRBJ2-2
clone size: NA
D gene: TRBD2
V gene: TRBV19

CDR3 protein: CASSSYRGSGGTDTQYF
CDR3 DNA: TGCGCCAGCAGCTCCTATCGTGGCAGCGGAGGCACAGATACGCAGTATTTT
J gene: TRBJ2-3
clone size: once
D gene: NA
V gene: TRBV5-1

CDR3 protein: CASSLLIRLNNEQFF
CDR3 DNA: TGTGCCAGCAGCTTGCTCATTCGACTAAACAATGAGCAGTTCTTC
J gene: TRBJ2-1
clone size: NA
D gene: NA
V gene: TRBV5-5

CDR3 protein: CASTGLAGAYEQYF
CDR3 DNA: TGTGCCAGCACCGGACTAGCGGGAGCCTACGAGCAGTACTTC
J gene: TRBJ2-7
clone size: once
D gene: TRBD2
V gene: TRBV2

CDR3 protein: CASRNRDTQYF
CDR3 DNA: TGCGCCAGCCGCAACAGAGATACGCAGTATTTT
J gene: TRBJ2-3
clone size: NA
D gene: NA
V gene: TRBV5-1

CDR3 protein: CASKRDTRYEQYF
CDR3 DNA: TGTGCCAGCAAACGGGACACACGCTACGAGCAGTACTTC
J gene: TRBJ2-7
clone size: NA
D gene: NA
V gene: TRBV6-1

CDR3 protein: CASGTPPYNEQFF
CDR3 DNA: TGTGCTAGTGGTACCCCCCCCTACAATGAGCAGTTCTTC
J gene: TRBJ2-1
clone size: NA
D gene: NA
V gene: TRBV12-5

CDR3 protein: CASSSGHEQYF
CDR3 DNA: TGCGCCAGCAGCTCTGGACACGAGCAGTACTTC
J gene: TRBJ2-7
clone size: NA
D gene: NA
V gene: TRBV5-1

CDR3 protein: CASSVQGGSDTQYF
CDR3 DNA: TGTGCCAGTAGTGTCCAGGGGGGTTCAGATACGCAGTATTTT
J gene: TRBJ2-3
clone size: NA
D gene: NA
V gene: TRBV19

CDR3 protein: CASSSRSNQPQHF
CDR3 DNA: TGTGCCAGCAGTTCCCGCAGCAATCAGCCCCAGCATTTT
J gene: TRBJ1-5
clone size: NA
D gene: NA
V gene: TRBV28

CDR3 protein: CASSEMRRKLFF
CDR3 DNA: TGTGCCAGCAGTGAGATGAGGAGAAAACTGTTTTTT
J gene: TRBJ1-4
clone size: NA
D gene: NA
V gene: TRBV6-1

CDR3 protein: CASRAGQGATEAFF
CDR3 DNA: TGTGCCAGCAGGGCTGGACAGGGGGCCACTGAAGCTTTCTTT
J gene: TRBJ1-1
clone size: NA
D gene: TRBD1
V gene: TRBV2

CDR3 protein: CASSPLTYYEQYF
CDR3 DNA: TGTGCCAGTAGCCCCCTTACCTACTACGAGCAGTACTTC
J gene: TRBJ2-7
clone size: NA
D gene: NA
V gene: TRBV19

CDR3 protein: CASIRGTEAFF
CDR3 DNA: TGTGCCAGCATACGGGGGACTGAAGCTTTCTTT
J gene: TRBJ1-1
clone size: NA
D gene: NA
V gene: TRBV6-5

CDR3 protein: CATSRDQGGFYEQYF
CDR3 DNA: TGTGCCACCAGCAGAGATCAAGGGGGCTTCTACGAGCAGTACTTC
J gene: TRBJ2-7
clone size: NA
D gene: TRBD1
V gene: TRBV15

CDR3 protein: CASSLVGGEETQYF
CDR3 DNA: TGCGCCAGCAGCTTGGTTGGGGGTGAGGAGACCCAGTACTTC
J gene: TRBJ2-5
clone size: NA
D gene: NA
V gene: TRBV5-1

CDR3 protein: CASREGLLEYEQYF
CDR3 DNA: TGTGCCAGCAGAGAGGGGCTCTTAGAATACGAGCAGTACTTC
J gene: TRBJ2-7
clone size: NA
D gene: NA
V gene: TRBV2